The TCR beta chain under discussion was sequenced for a study of human T cells and chemical hapten exposure. Time point in this sample: pre-sensitization, week 0. Treatment meaning: therapeutic diphenylcyclopropenone sensitization with weekly scalp DPC. The library put unique molecular identifiers onto individual cDNA molecules. TCRdb re-analysed the RACE reads in MiXCR, keeping a single row per CDR3 protein. This table holds about 180,000 distinct CDR3 sequences, just under 30% found once. This clonotype was sampled from a woman younger than 45 with alopecia areata. Some clones in this sample may be carry-over from other donors' samples. Here the sequenced sample was whole blood, taken in connection with sensitization to the hapten diphenylcyclopropenone (DPC).

CDR3 in amino acids: CSVEDEGLYEQYF. CDR3 nucleotides: TGCAGCGTTGAAGATGAAGGACTCTACGAGCAGTACTTC. The chain links TRBV29-1 to TRBJ2-7; the D gene is possibly TRBD2 (5 bases). Germline CDR1 and CDR2: SQVTM and ANQGSEA. This CDR3 has 13 amino acids. Trimming stripped 0 bases from V and 3 bases from J, with 9 bases between.